The clone carrying this T cell receptor beta chain has more than one count but fewer than ten. The antigen is undetermined. TCRdb used MiXCR to reprocess the 5' RACE reads, holding one entry per CDR3 protein. The table records some 630,000 distinct CDR3 sequences, roughly 7.1% of them present only once. This sample was taken from a study of identical twins. Study-wide results and limits: Twins' surplus sharing was weaker for beta out-of-frame sequences. Insertion counts were lower in abundant cord blood beta clonotypes, a trend that memory repertoires did not show.

Trimming stripped 2 bases from V and 0 bases from J, with 15 bases between. This CDR3 contains 17 residues. CDR1 and CDR2 (germline): MGHRA, YSYEKL. These data were likewise used in another study, on yellow fever vaccine responses in identical twins.

The chain uses TRBV4-1 and TRBJ2-3, with D perhaps TRBD2 (5 bases). Sequenced sample: PBMCs. This TCR was recovered from a woman aged 18-29 years in good health. CDR3 region: CASSQRPSRGSTDTQYF. CDR3 bases: TGCGCCAGCAGCCAACGTCCGTCCCGGGGAAGCACAGATACGCAGTATTTT.